This T cell receptor beta chain was identified during a study of PD-1 blockade in classical Hodgkin lymphoma. The junction had 9 bases not matched to a gene; V was cut back by 4 bases and J by 4 bases. CDR1 is SGHDN and CDR2 is FVKESK in the germline V gene. The CDR3 consists of 16 residues. The table lists this clone with a few counts. Generated by immunoSEQ multiplex PCR, the TCRdb table keeps only in-frame clones and is missing some. This sample yields about 35,000 clones, of which almost 70% are seen a single time; 11% to 15% belongs to the top ten. Brentuximab vedotin exposure varied among the patients, all of whom had relapsed after autologous stem cell transplantation.

The TCR originated in a human donor with classical Hodgkin lymphoma. This chain uses TRBV14 with TRBJ2-3, with 9 nucleotides matching TRBD2. The sequenced sample was peripheral blood mononuclear cells (PBMCs), obtained before the second cycle of nivolumab. CDR3 region: CASSRTTSGVADTQYF. The CDR3 nucleotides are TGTGCCAGCAGCCGCACGACTAGCGGAGTAGCAGATACGCAGTATTTT.